What follows describes a single T cell receptor beta chain. No antigen is known for it. An end of the junction differs from the germline gene, which may be a read error. The second PCR ran about 6 to 12 cycles with a sample-barcoded 5' primer and J-beta primers. One entry per CDR3 protein, called by TCRdb with MiXCR from the 5' RACE reads. Altogether some 900,000 distinct CDR3 sequences are present, about 48% being singletons, with the ten largest covering about an eighth. This sample was included in a study of blood T cells in healthy people across ages. Study observations and caveats: Aged donors had fewer naive CD4+ cells and lower diversity than long-lived donors. CMV status of donors was unknown, possibly confounding expanded clonotype changes.

The CDR3 is 15 residues long. Germline CDR1 ENHRY, CDR2 SYGVKD. This rearrangement joins TRBV10-3 to TRBJ2-3; TRBD1 is a possible D gene (6 bases). Sequenced: blood. This clonotype was sampled from a young man in good health. CDR3 in amino acids: CATLGLGARTDAQYF. In nucleotides, the CDR3 is TGTGCCACCCTAGGTTTGGGGGCTAGAACAGATGCGCAGTATTTT.